Presented here are 2 T cell receptor beta chains from one specimen sequenced in a study of early T cells in non-severe SARS-CoV-2 infection. Using its own MiXCR run on the 5' RACE reads, TCRdb lists one record per CDR3 protein. The sample has around 27,000 distinct CDR3 sequences, 6% to 7% seen once. Material: whole blood. The source is an adult who was a healthcare worker with PCR-confirmed SARS-CoV-2 infection or an uninfected control (not recorded which).

As regards this clonotype: A much larger clone is a single base away; this may be a read error. The V gene is TRBV6-2 or TRBV6-3, the J gene TRBJ2-7; 8 bases align to TRBD1. CDR1 is MNHEY and CDR2 is SVGEGT in the germline V gene. There are 15 residues in the CDR3. CDR3 sequence (DNA): TGTGCCAGCAACGCGGGACAGGCGACCTCCTGCGAGCAGTACTTC. Translating gives CASNAGQATSCEQYF.

The rearrangement joins TRBV6-2 or TRBV6-3 to TRBJ2-1, with D maybe TRBD1 (6 bases). This CDR3 comprises 15 residues. Germline V gene data show CDR1 as MNHEY and CDR2 as SVGEGT. Trimming stripped 6 bases from V and 4 bases from J, with 16 bases between. This CDR3 is CASRLVGQQYNEQFF. CDR3 DNA: TGTGCCAGCAGGCTGGTCGGACAGCAGTACAATGAGCAGTTCTTC.